What follows are 11 T cell receptor beta chains derived from one specimen sequenced in a study of blood T cell repertoires in COVID-19. Assay: immunoSEQ multiplex PCR; the TCRdb copy retains only in-frame clones and omits some. The profile covers about 210,000 clones, with 87% appearing a single time and 10% taken by the ten largest. Sequencing used PBMCs or T cells enriched from blood (not recorded which). The receptors originated from a man between 18 and 35 years old with acute COVID-19.

The J gene is TRBJ2-1, the V gene TRBV28, with D unclear. The CDR3 consists of 16 residues. The ends were cut back, 5 bases at V and 6 bases at J, with 20 bases in the middle. Germline CDR1 and CDR2: MDHEN and SYDVKM. CDR3 sequence: CASSPHHRVLGNEQFF. CDR3 sequence (DNA): TGTGCCAGCAGTCCCCATCACCGGGTCCTGGGCAATGAGCAGTTCTTC. The full variable domain, in which reference TRBV28 and TRBJ2-1 provide the parts outside the CDR3, is DVKVTQSSRYLVKRTGEKVFLECVQDMDHENMFWYRQDPGLGLRLIYFSYDVKMKEKGDIPEGYSVSREKKERFSLILESASTNQTSMYLCASSPHHRVLGNEQFFGPGTRLTVL.

This chain's CDR3 is CASSRQGASTDTQYF. The CDR3 DNA is TGTGCCAGCAGTAGACAGGGGGCTAGCACAGATACGCAGTATTTT. The V and J genes are TRBV6-5 and TRBJ2-3; TRBD1 aligns across 10 bases. There are 15 residues in the CDR3. Trimming cost V 5 bases and J 0 bases; bases outside gene matches: 2. CDR1 is MNHEY and CDR2 is SVGAGI in the germline V gene.

This rearrangement joins TRBV4-1 to TRBJ2-5, with D perhaps TRBD2 (6 bases). V lost 2 bases and J lost 7, with 17 bases in between. The CDR3 contains 15 residues. Germline lookup yields CDR1 MGHRA and CDR2 YSYEKL. The CDR3 coding sequence is TGCGCCAGCAGCCAAACGAATAGCGGTCCCGGGACCCAGTACTTC. Protein product: CASSQTNSGPGTQYF.

This rearrangement joins TRBV13 to TRBJ2-1; 12 nucleotides agree with TRBD2. Germline-derived CDR1 and CDR2 are PRHDT and FYEKMQ (reference sequence). CDR3 size: 16 residues. With 2 bases clipped from V and 10 bases from J, the junction kept 9 bases outside the gene matches. The CDR3 spells CASSLSLAGGWAEQFF. The CDR3 bases are TGTGCCAGCAGCTTATCCCTAGCGGGAGGGTGGGCCGAGCAGTTCTTC.

The gene calls are TRBV5-6 and TRBJ2-7; no reliable D call. Trimming shortened V by 0 bases and J by 0 bases, and 7 bases separated the two germline ends. CDR3 length equals 14 residues. Germline V gene lookup returns CDR1 SGHDT and CDR2 YYEEEE. The CDR3 spells CASSLDRASYEQYF. CDR3 nucleotides: TGTGCCAGCAGCTTGGACAGAGCCTCCTACGAGCAGTACTTC.

This sequence joins TRBV5-1 and TRBJ2-3; D is possibly TRBD1 (5 bases). This CDR3 spans 13 amino acids. Trimming took off 5 bases at V and 0 bases at J, with 7 bases between the two ends. Germline lookup yields CDR1 SGHRS and CDR2 YFSETQ. CDR3 DNA sequence: TGCGCCAGCAGTCGGACAAGCACAGATACGCAGTATTTT. It specifies CASSRTSTDTQYF.

This clone came up once. The chain joins TRBV3-1 (or the pseudogene TRBV3-2) to TRBJ1-4, with a possible D match to TRBD1 (6 bases). The germline V gene has CDR1 LGHDT and CDR2 YNNKEL (reference sequence). The germline V and J ends were trimmed by 3 bases and 2 bases, with 10 bases remaining between them. The length of the CDR3 is 15 residues. This chain's CDR3 is CASSHNRVTNEKLFF. Written as DNA, the CDR3 is TGTGCCAGCAGCCACAACAGGGTGACTAATGAAAAACTGTTTTTT.

V and J are TRBV12-5 and TRBJ2-1; the D gene is possibly TRBD2 (6 bases). This CDR3 has 16 residues. V lost 5 bases and J 6 bases, leaving 20 bases between the germline ends. Germline values: CDR1 LGHNT, CDR2 FRNRAP. CDR3 region: CASGATEGSASNEQFF. CDR3 nucleotide sequence: TGTGCTAGTGGTGCCACGGAGGGCTCGGCCAGCAATGAGCAGTTCTTC.

The chain is built from TRBV5-1 and TRBJ2-7; 7 bases agree with TRBD1. Germline values: CDR1 SGHRS, CDR2 YFSETQ. J was trimmed by 3 bases and V by 1 base; bases with no gene match: 1. This CDR3 contains 13 residues. The chain's CDR3 is CASSLTGDYEQYF. CDR3 bases: TGCGCCAGCAGCTTGACAGGGGACTACGAGCAGTACTTC.

The chain has TRBV28 and TRBJ1-5; no clear D gene. The CDR3 consists of 15 residues. In germline, CDR1 is MDHEN, CDR2 SYDVKM. Trimming took 3 bases from V and 2 from J, leaving 11 bases between them. For the CDR3, the DNA is TGTGCCAGCAGTTTCCCAGCGGTCGGCAATCAGCCCCAGCATTTT. It translates to CASSFPAVGNQPQHF.

The rearrangement joins TRBV13 to TRBJ2-3; 7 bases are shared with TRBD1. CDR1 PRHDT and CDR2 FYEKMQ come from the germline V gene (reference sequence). This CDR3 is 16 amino acids long. The junction had 9 bases not matched to a gene; V was cut back by 6 bases and J by 0 bases. DNA of the CDR3: TGTGCCAGCAGTGAGACCTTGGGACAGAGCACAGATACGCAGTATTTT. As protein: CASSETLGQSTDTQYF.